Each of the 15 T cell receptor beta chains below was sequenced from the same sample in a study of radiotherapy plus CTLA-4 blockade in lung cancer (dated by TCRdb to between 2018 and 2020). To prepare the library, the immunoSEQ multiplex PCR assay was applied. As stored in TCRdb, this immuneACCESS dataset retains in-frame rearrangements with V and J assigned. A fraction of the clones does not appear; measured against another copy, unresolved V genes explain less than half of the discrepancy, and the remainder lacks a known reason. The table for this sample lists around 80,000 clones; roughly four fifths of them were counted only once. The top ten constitute roughly a tenth of the sample. The specimen comprised peripheral blood, sampled from a patient treated with radiotherapy plus ipilimumab. These TCRs come from a human donor with non-small cell lung cancer whose response to radiotherapy plus ipilimumab could not be evaluated.

This clone is judged medium-sized. This chain links TRBV7-9 with TRBJ1-3, with TRBD1 matching 8 bases. V gave up 2 bases and J gave up 3 bases; unmatched junction bases: 3. In germline, CDR1 is SEHNR, CDR2 FQNEAQ (reference sequence). The CDR3 is 15 amino acids. The CDR3 bases are TGTGCCAGCAGCTTACAGGGGGCAGTTGGAAACACCATATATTTT. Its protein product is CASSLQGAVGNTIYF.

The chain links TRBV2 to TRBJ1-5; TRBD1 is a possible D gene (5 bases). The CDR3 is made up of 13 amino acids. Germline CDR1 reads SNHLY; CDR2 reads FYNNEI. With 10 bases removed from V and 6 bases from J, the gap between germline ends came to 16 bases. Written as DNA, the CDR3 is TGTGCCACCACCGGGGAGGGGAGTCAGCCCCAGCATTTT. Translating it yields CATTGEGSQPQHF.

V usage is TRBV6-5 and J usage is TRBJ2-3, with D perhaps TRBD2 (5 bases). CDR1 MNHEY and CDR2 SVGAGI come from the germline V gene. With 8 bases removed from V and 0 bases from J, the gap between germline ends came to 15 bases. The CDR3 is 15 amino acids. The CDR3 protein is CASRAASLSTDTQYF. The DNA of the CDR3 is TGTGCCAGCCGCGCTGCTAGCCTAAGCACAGATACGCAGTATTTT.

The chain uses TRBV19 and TRBJ1-5; the match to TRBD1 covers 10 bases. Per germline, CDR1 LNHDA and CDR2 SQIVND (reference sequence). The CDR3 consists of 15 residues. With V trimmed by 6 bases and J by 6 bases, 8 bases remained unmatched. CDR3 sequence reads: CASRDDRGQSQPQHF. The CDR3 DNA reads TGTGCCAGTAGGGACGACAGGGGGCAGAGTCAGCCCCAGCATTTT.

The rearrangement links TRBV7-3 to TRBJ2-7; 7 nucleotides align to TRBD2. The CDR3 contains 12 residues. Germline V gene sequence: CDR1 SGHTA, CDR2 FQGTGA. Unmatched junction bases numbered 2, after V lost 5 bases and J lost 4 bases. The CDR3 DNA is TGTGCCAGCAGCCCGGGGGGATACGAGCAGTACTTC. Its protein product is CASSPGGYEQYF.

This chain links TRBV5-1 with TRBJ1-3; 8 positions agree with TRBD1. There are 14 residues in the CDR3. V trimming: 1 base; J trimming: 7 bases; junction bases outside the gene matches: 4. Germline values: CDR1 SGHRS, CDR2 YFSETQ. The CDR3 DNA reads as TGCGCCAGCAGCTTGTATCAGGGGGCGAACACCATATATTTT. Amino acid sequence: CASSLYQGANTIYF. Full variable domain (remainder filled in from reference TRBV5-1 and TRBJ1-3): KAGVTQTPRYLIKTRGQQVTLSCSPISGHRSVSWYQQTPGQGLQFLFEYFSETQRNKGNFPGRFSGRQFSNSRSEMNVSTLELGDSALYLCASSLYQGANTIYFGEGSWLTVV.

This clone was seen only once. The chain recombines TRBV30 with TRBJ1-4, with D possibly being TRBD1 (6 bases). Germline V gives CDR1 GTSNPN, CDR2 SVGIG (reference sequence). The CDR3 is 14 residues long. V was pared by 0 bases and J by 8 bases, with 13 bases between. The CDR3 DNA sequence: TGTGCCTGGAGTGTAAGATCCAGGGGAGAAAAACTGTTTTTT. It translates to CAWSVRSRGEKLFF.

This clone was found once. This chain links TRBV7-8 with TRBJ1-5; 8 bases align to TRBD1. The germline gives CDR1 SGHVS, CDR2 FQNEAQ. This CDR3 is 16 amino acids long. Germline trimming cut 5 bases from V and 6 bases from J; bases unmatched to any gene: 12. The chain's CDR3 is CASSDQGGTGGQPQHF. CDR3 bases: TGTGCCAGCAGCGACCAAGGAGGGACAGGCGGTCAGCCCCAGCATTTT.

The chain joins TRBV5-4 to TRBJ2-1; D ambiguous. The CDR3 has 14 amino acids. Germline V gene sequence: CDR1 SGHNT, CDR2 YYREEE (reference sequence). V was cut by 4 bases and J by 6 bases, with 14 bases left in between. The CDR3 coding sequence is TGTGCCAGCAGCCAAGCGCAGTCGATCAATGAGCAGTTCTTC. Its translation is CASSQAQSINEQFF.

The rearrangement uses TRBV29-1 and TRBJ2-2; 8 nucleotides align to TRBD2. CDR3 length: 13 residues. Germline CDR1 reads SQVTM; CDR2 reads ANQGSEA. The V segment lost 3 bases and the J segment 6 bases; nucleotides outside the gene matches: 3. The CDR3 DNA reads TGCAGCGTTGATGGACTAGCCGCCGGGGAGCTGTTTTTT. This sequence encodes CSVDGLAAGELFF.

The chain combines TRBV11-2 with TRBJ2-1, with 7 nucleotides matching TRBD2. Germline lookup yields CDR1 SGHAT and CDR2 FQNNGV. With 7 bases clipped from V and 2 bases from J, the junction kept 11 bases outside the gene matches. CDR3 length: 16 residues. This chain's CDR3 is CASKIWGLQPYNEQFF. The CDR3 DNA is TGTGCCAGCAAAATCTGGGGACTACAACCCTACAATGAGCAGTTCTTC.

J is TRBJ2-1 and V is TRBV9, with 12 bases identical to TRBD2. This CDR3 has 19 residues. The junction had 14 bases not matched to a gene; V was cut back by 2 bases and J by 5 bases. Per the germline V gene, CDR1 is SGDLS and CDR2 is YYNGEE. Here the CDR3 reads CASSVTTSGGLRGDNEQFF. CDR3 sequence (DNA): TGTGCCAGCAGCGTTACGACTAGCGGGGGCTTACGTGGGGACAATGAGCAGTTCTTC.

The chain links TRBV11-3 to TRBJ2-1, with 9 bases identical to TRBD2. V was pared by 5 bases and J by 6 bases, with 11 bases of the junction left unmatched. Germline values: CDR1 SGHNT, CDR2 YENEEA. The CDR3 extends over 16 amino acids. The CDR3 nucleotides read TGTGCCAGCAGCCCCTTTTCCCTAGCGGGATCCAATGAGCAGTTCTTC. This translates into CASSPFSLAGSNEQFF.

The V and J genes are TRBV7-3 and TRBJ2-1; 7 bases map to TRBD2. Per the germline V gene, CDR1 is SGHTA and CDR2 is FQGTGA. The CDR3 spans 16 residues. J gave up 4 bases and V 0 bases, and 6 bases lay outside the gene matches. The CDR3 sequence: CASSLTGASGYNEQFF. As DNA, the CDR3 is TGTGCCAGCAGCTTAACCGGGGCTAGCGGTTACAATGAGCAGTTCTTC. Together with reference TRBV7-3 and TRBJ2-1, the CDR3 gives the full variable domain: GAGVSQTPSNKVTEKGKYVELRCDPISGHTALYWYRQSLGQGPEFLIYFQGTGAADDSGLPNDRFFAVRPEGSVSTLKIQRTERGDSAVYLCASSLTGASGYNEQFFGPGTRLTVL.

This chain uses TRBV5-1 with TRBJ2-1; 10 bases fit TRBD2. The CDR3 is 17 amino acids. The germline V gene encodes CDR1 SGHRS and CDR2 YFSETQ. Trimming cost V 0 bases and J 9 bases; bases outside gene matches: 12. CDR3 in amino acids: CASSLGASGSVRFEQFF. CDR3 coding DNA: TGCGCCAGCAGCTTGGGGGCTAGCGGGAGCGTAAGGTTTGAGCAGTTCTTC. The variable domain in full, with the rest retrieved from reference TRBV5-1 and TRBJ2-1, is KAGVTQTPRYLIKTRGQQVTLSCSPISGHRSVSWYQQTPGQGLQFLFEYFSETQRNKGNFPGRFSGRQFSNSRSEMNVSTLELGDSALYLCASSLGASGSVRFEQFFGPGTRLTVL.